This T cell receptor beta chain emerged from a study of T cell responses to AZD1222 COVID-19 vaccine. Notes on the study in general: Spike-wide coverage was observed for vaccine-associated CD4 TCRs, with dominant responses at 160-218 and 743-854. Donors, mostly white British, included more females; clonal diversity was possibly underestimated.

Clones were read by immunoSEQ multiplex PCR, and TCRdb kept only the in-frame ones, dropping some. The repertoire includes more than 60,000 clones, about 85% of them detected once, and roughly 23% sits in the top ten. In the case of this clone: Its target is not known.

Trimming at V came to 6 bases and at J to 5 bases, leaving 2 bases not matched to a gene. The CDR3 has 13 amino acids. Germline CDR1 is KGHSH and CDR2 is LQKENI. Sequencing was performed on peripheral blood, taken on day 0 of AZD1222 vaccination. This rearrangement joins TRBV18 to TRBJ1-5, with TRBD1 matching over 9 bases. The sequence was obtained from an adult in good health. CDR3 sequence (DNA): TGTGCCAGCTCGGGACAGGGTGATCAGCCCCAGCATTTT. Protein sequence: CASSGQGDQPQHF.